Included here is one T cell receptor (beta chain) sequence, with context. Antigen specificity is unknown. All patients reached thyroid surgery having received no treatment beforehand. CDR1 and CDR2 from the germline V gene are SGHTA and FQGTGA. The CDR3 runs 13 residues. Trimming shortened V by 0 bases and J by 13 bases, and 10 bases separated the two germline ends. The data were obtained in a study of metastatic and nonmetastatic thyroid tumors. Per the authors' pipeline: Across clinicopathological groups, CDR3 differences served as the basis for building a distant-metastasis classifier for papillary thyroid cancer. TCRdb re-clonotyped the PCR reads via MiXCR. It is TCRdb's table, rather than the study itself, that gives the V and J calls and clone size. Seen here are around 20,000 clones, 10% to 11% observed once, and the top ten hold more than 25%. Study-wide results and limits: Significantly greater TCR beta diversity was reportedly found in malignant thyroid tumors than in benign nodules (in blood and tumor).

The TCR originated in a female donor with papillary thyroid cancer or a benign thyroid nodule (not recorded which). Some clones in this sample may be carry-over from other donors' samples. This rearrangement joins TRBV7-3 to TRBJ1-6, with a tentative D call TRBD1 (6 bases). The source material was blood. For the CDR3, the DNA is TGTGCCAGCAGCTTAACGCAGGGGCGGCCCCTCCACTTT. This gives the protein CASSLTQGRPLHF.